The next 17 T cell receptor beta chains were all read from a single sample in a study of OX40 agonist ivuxolimab in advanced cancers. TCRdb's copy holds only in-frame clones and misses some; the assay was immunoSEQ multiplex PCR. The sample records some 86,000 clones, about 86% being singletons. The sample consisted of CD4+ or CD8+ T cells sorted from blood, taken in a trial of the OX40 agonist ivuxolimab. The receptors shown here come from an adult with an advanced solid tumor such as melanoma, head and neck, liver or kidney cancer.

This sequence joins TRBV6-5 and TRBJ1-1; D might be TRBD1 (5 bases). CDR1 and CDR2 from the germline V gene are MNHEY and SVGAGI. The CDR3 is made up of 13 amino acids. Trimming took 2 bases from V and 1 from J, leaving 5 bases between them. The CDR3, as DNA: TGTGCCAGCAGTTACGGGGGGAACACTGAAGCTTTCTTT. Protein: CASSYGGNTEAFF.

The rearrangement joins TRBV28 to TRBJ1-4; tentative D call: TRBD1 (5 bases). CDR3 length: 14 amino acids. CDR1 is MDHEN and CDR2 is SYDVKM in the germline V gene. Trimming removed 6 bases from V and 8 bases from J, with 16 bases in between. The CDR3 region is CASSSGPIGEKLFF. The CDR3 DNA reads as TGTGCCAGCAGCTCGGGACCGATAGGGGAAAAACTGTTTTTT.

The rearrangement uses TRBV27 and TRBJ2-1; TRBD2 is a possible D gene (5 bases). Trimming removed 5 bases from V and 13 bases from J, with 18 bases in between. This CDR3 spans 13 amino acids. The germline gives CDR1 MNHEY, CDR2 SMNVEV (reference sequence). The CDR3 nucleotides read TGTGCCAGCAGTGGAAGACTACCTAGTACTCAGTTCTTC. This translates into CASSGRLPSTQFF.

V is TRBV10-2 and J is TRBJ2-5; 8 nucleotides match TRBD1. The DNA end favors TRBJ2-7, so the J call may be wrong. The CDR3 totals 14 residues. Per germline, CDR1 WSHSY and CDR2 SAAADI. The CDR3 protein is CASATGEWSYEQYF. Written as DNA, the CDR3 is TGCGCCAGCGCGACAGGGGAGTGGTCCTACGAGCAGTACTTC.

V gene TRBV7-3 combines with J gene TRBJ2-3, with no clear D. The CDR3 is made up of 15 amino acids. Germline-derived CDR1 and CDR2 are SGHTA and FQGTGA. The ends were cut back, 1 base at V and 6 bases at J, with 14 bases in the middle. As DNA, the CDR3 is TGTGCCAGCAGCTTAAGGCCCCTAGTAGGCGATACGCAGTATTTT. It yields the protein CASSLRPLVGDTQYF.

The rearrangement joins TRBV5-5 to TRBJ1-1, with D perhaps TRBD1 (6 bases). Germline values: CDR1 SGHKS, CDR2 YYEKEE (reference sequence). This CDR3 has 15 residues. V shed 3 bases and J shed 0 bases, with 12 bases lying between them. DNA for the CDR3: TGTGCCAGCAGCTCTGGGACACGGATGAACACTGAAGCTTTCTTT. Translating it yields CASSSGTRMNTEAFF.

This clone was found once. The V call is TRBV6-5, the J call TRBJ1-1; D is possibly TRBD1 (5 bases). This CDR3 has 14 amino acids. Trimming shortened V by 2 bases and J by 0 bases, and 7 bases separated the two germline ends. The germline V gene encodes CDR1 MNHEY and CDR2 SVGAGI. The CDR3 loop reads CASSYPGLNTEAFF. The CDR3 DNA reads as TGTGCCAGCAGTTACCCAGGGCTGAACACTGAAGCTTTCTTT.

V is TRBV19 and J is TRBJ2-5, with 14 bases fitting TRBD2. V shed 0 bases, J shed 6 bases, and the junction held 15 bases outside the gene matches. Germline-derived CDR1 and CDR2 are LNHDA and SQIVND (reference sequence). The CDR3 sequence is 20 residues long. The CDR3 reads CASSIDYGTSGSPAKKTQYF. CDR3 sequence (DNA): TGTGCCAGTAGTATAGATTACGGGACTAGCGGGAGCCCTGCTAAGAAGACCCAGTACTTC.

The rearrangement uses TRBV2 and TRBJ2-3; D ambiguous. The CDR3 is made up of 14 amino acids. V shed 4 bases and J shed 4 bases, with 12 bases lying between them. Looked up from germline, CDR1 is SNHLY and CDR2 is FYNNEI. The CDR3 spells CASSGGGPADTQYF. The CDR3 DNA follows: TGTGCCAGCAGTGGGGGTGGGCCCGCAGATACGCAGTATTTT.

The V call is TRBV27, the J call TRBJ2-1, with D uncertain. Germline CDR1 and CDR2: MNHEY and SMNVEV (reference sequence). V was shortened by 0 bases and J by 6 bases, with 6 bases between the two germline ends. The CDR3 is made up of 13 amino acids. The CDR3 coding sequence is TGTGCCAGCAGTTTATCTAGTAGCAATGAGCAGTTCTTC. It encodes CASSLSSSNEQFF.

The V call is TRBV7-3, the J call TRBJ1-1; D is unclear. Trimming shortened V by 2 bases and J by 5 bases, and 9 bases separated the two germline ends. This CDR3 is built from 13 residues. CDR1 is SGHTA and CDR2 is FQGTGA in the germline V gene. CDR3 bases: TGTGCCAGCAGCTTAGATTTGAGTACTGAAGCTTTCTTT. Its translation: CASSLDLSTEAFF.

This chain uses TRBV7-2 with TRBJ2-3, with a possible D match to TRBD2 (6 bases). CDR3 size: 14 residues. The V and J ends lost 2 bases and 3 bases respectively, with 9 bases between them. CDR1 and CDR2 (germline): SGHTA, FQGNSA. CDR3 nucleotide sequence: TGTGCCAGCAGCTTACGGGGGACGACAGATACGCAGTATTTT. Translating it yields CASSLRGTTDTQYF. The full variable domain, with the rest looked up from reference TRBV7-2 and TRBJ2-3, is GAGVSQSPSNKVTEKGKDVELRCDPISGHTALYWYRQSLGQGLEFLIYFQGNSAPDKSGLPSDRFSAERTGGSVSTLTIQRTQQEDSAVYLCASSLRGTTDTQYFGPGTRLTVL.

The chain combines TRBV5-1 with TRBJ2-7, with D perhaps given as TRBD1 or TRBD2 (7 bases each). This CDR3 has 13 residues. Germline V gene data show CDR1 as SGHRS and CDR2 as YFSETQ. V was clipped by 6 bases and J by 2 bases, with 12 bases between them. The CDR3 DNA reads TGCGCCAGCATGACAGGGACTACCTACGAGCAGTACTTC. Encoded protein: CASMTGTTYEQYF.

This chain connects TRBV6-5 to TRBJ1-2, with D possibly being TRBD1 (5 bases). Per germline, CDR1 MNHEY and CDR2 SVGAGI. This CDR3 comprises 15 residues. Trimming stripped 2 bases from V and 4 bases from J, with 14 bases between. This chain's CDR3 is CASSYGTDLPYGYTF. For the CDR3, the DNA is TGTGCCAGCAGTTACGGGACGGATTTACCCTATGGCTACACCTTC.

The rearrangement joins TRBV15 to TRBJ1-6, with TRBD1 matching 7 bases. The CDR3 length is 15 residues. The V gene end was trimmed by 0 bases and the J gene end by 7 bases; junction bases not matched to a gene: 3. Looked up from germline, CDR1 is LNHNV and CDR2 is YYDKDF (reference sequence). The CDR3 DNA is TGTGCCACCAGCAGAGAAAGACAGGGAAATTCACCCCTCCACTTT. This encodes CATSRERQGNSPLHF. The full variable domain, in which reference TRBV15 and TRBJ1-6 provide the parts outside the CDR3, is DAMVIQNPRYQVTQFGKPVTLSCSQTLNHNVMYWYQQKSSQAPKLLFHYYDKDFNNEADTPDNFQSRRPNTSFCFLDIRSPGLGDTAMYLCATSRERQGNSPLHFGNGTRLTVT.

V and J are TRBV2 and TRBJ1-1; TRBD1 agrees at 8 bases. The CDR3 extends over 15 amino acids. Germline V gene lookup returns CDR1 SNHLY and CDR2 FYNNEI. J lost 0 bases, V lost 6 bases, and 6 bases had no gene match. The CDR3 DNA reads as TGTGCCAGCAGCGGACAGGGCGCGGTGAACACTGAAGCTTTCTTT. This encodes CASSGQGAVNTEAFF.

The chain carries TRBV7-2 and TRBJ2-7; D is unresolved. In germline, CDR1 is SGHTA, CDR2 FQGNSA. With 2 bases removed from V and 4 bases from J, the gap between germline ends came to 9 bases. CDR3 size: 13 residues. The DNA for the CDR3 is TGTGCCAGCAGCTTAACGCCGGCTTACGAGCAGTACTTC. Amino acids: CASSLTPAYEQYF. Together with reference TRBV7-2 and TRBJ2-7, the CDR3 gives the full variable domain: GAGVSQSPSNKVTEKGKDVELRCDPISGHTALYWYRQSLGQGLEFLIYFQGNSAPDKSGLPSDRFSAERTGGSVSTLTIQRTQQEDSAVYLCASSLTPAYEQYFGPGTRLTVT.